The rows below give T cell receptor beta chains drawn from one sample of a study of read filtering for tumor transcriptome and immune sequencing. A single record per CDR3 protein comes from TCRdb applying MiXCR to the reads. The sample yields approximately 90,000 distinct CDR3 sequences, 20% to 25% seen once. Material: a population of CD138-negative cells sorted from bone marrow. These receptors all stem from a donor over 35 with multiple myeloma. The CDR3 runs from the conserved cysteine through the conserved F or W. A D gene is named only where the DNA matches it firmly. Only some rows state a clone size, as once, few, many or a class for expanded clones.

DNA,CDR3,size,D,V,J
TGTGCCAGCAGTTTACCGGCTGGGACTGAAGCTTTCTTT,CASSLPAGTEAFF,few,-,TRBV28,TRBJ1-1
TGTGCCAGCGGCCAGGGCCAGCAGCCCCAGCATTTT,CASGQGQQPQHF,-,-,TRBV12-3/TRBV12-4,TRBJ1-5
TGCGCCAGCAGACTACAGGGGGCTCAAGAGACCCAGTACTTC,CASRLQGAQETQYF,few,TRBD1,TRBV5-1,TRBJ2-5
TGCGCCAGCAGCTTGGGCGGACGGAACTACGAGCAGTACTTC,CASSLGGRNYEQYF,-,-,TRBV5-1,TRBJ2-7
TGCAGTGCTAGACAATCAGGGACGGGCTCCTACGAGCAGTACTTC,CSARQSGTGSYEQYF,once,-,TRBV20-1,TRBJ2-7
TGTGCCAGCAGGGCCAGGACAGGGGTTATCTCTGGGGCCAACGTCCTGACTTTC,CASRARTGVISGANVLTF,many,TRBD1,TRBV2,TRBJ2-6
TGTGCCAGCAGTTTCGCGGGATTCTCCTACGAGCAGTACTTC,CASSFAGFSYEQYF,many,-,TRBV27,TRBJ2-7
TGTGCCTGGACTAGCGGTCAAGAGACCCAGTACTTC,CAWTSGQETQYF,many,TRBD2,TRBV30,TRBJ2-5
TGCAGTGCTGGTCGAAGTGGGACTGAAGCTTTCTTT,CSAGRSGTEAFF,many,-,TRBV20-1,TRBJ1-1
TGTGCCAGCAGCTTAGTGACAAATTACGAGCAGTACTTC,CASSLVTNYEQYF,many,-,TRBV7-9,TRBJ2-7
TGCAGTGCTAGAAACAGGGGTGGTAATGAGCAGTTCTTC,CSARNRGGNEQFF,many,TRBD1,TRBV20-1,TRBJ2-1
TGCAGTGCCCCCTGGGGGGCGAAAGAGACCCAGTACTTC,CSAPWGAKETQYF,few,-,TRBV20-1,TRBJ2-5
TGTGCCAGCAGACCCTCCGCGGGGAGCGAGCAGTACTTC,CASRPSAGSEQYF,many,-,TRBV7-9,TRBJ2-7
TGTGCCAGCAGCTTAGCGCGTCTGACTAGCGGGGGGGCCGAAGAGACCCAGTACTTC,CASSLARLTSGGAEETQYF,many,TRBD2,TRBV7-2,TRBJ2-5
TGCGCCAGCAGCCCCAGCCGCCATTATACTGAAGCTTTCTTT,CASSPSRHYTEAFF,many,-,TRBV10-2,TRBJ1-1